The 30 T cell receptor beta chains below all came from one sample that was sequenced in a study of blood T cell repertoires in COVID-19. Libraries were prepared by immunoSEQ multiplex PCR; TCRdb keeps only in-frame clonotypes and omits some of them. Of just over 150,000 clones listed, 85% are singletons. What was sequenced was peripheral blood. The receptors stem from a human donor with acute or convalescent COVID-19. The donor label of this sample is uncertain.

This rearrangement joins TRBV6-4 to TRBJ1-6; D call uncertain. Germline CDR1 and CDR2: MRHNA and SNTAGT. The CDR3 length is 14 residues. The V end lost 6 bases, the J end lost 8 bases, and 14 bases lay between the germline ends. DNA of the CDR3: TGTGCCAGCAGCTATAAAGCTCAGGATTCACCCCTCCACTTT. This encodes CASSYKAQDSPLHF.

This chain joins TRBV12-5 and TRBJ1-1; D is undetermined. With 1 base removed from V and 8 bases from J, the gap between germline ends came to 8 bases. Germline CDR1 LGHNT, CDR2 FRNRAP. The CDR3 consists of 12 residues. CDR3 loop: CASGLGRYEAFF. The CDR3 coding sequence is TGTGCTAGTGGTTTGGGGCGGTACGAAGCTTTCTTT.

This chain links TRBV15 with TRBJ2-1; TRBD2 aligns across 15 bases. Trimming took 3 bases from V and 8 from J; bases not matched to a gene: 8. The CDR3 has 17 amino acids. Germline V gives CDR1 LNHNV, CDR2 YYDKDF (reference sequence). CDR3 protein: CATSSLRTSGGADEQFF. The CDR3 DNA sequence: TGTGCCACCAGCAGCCTTCGGACTAGCGGGGGGGCGGATGAGCAGTTCTTC.

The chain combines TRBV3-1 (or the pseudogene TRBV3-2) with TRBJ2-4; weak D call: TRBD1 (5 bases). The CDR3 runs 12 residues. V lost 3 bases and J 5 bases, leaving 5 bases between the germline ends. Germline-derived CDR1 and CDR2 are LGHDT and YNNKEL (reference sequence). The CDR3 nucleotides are TGTGCCAGCAGCCACAGGGAAAACATTCAGTACTTC. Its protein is CASSHRENIQYF.

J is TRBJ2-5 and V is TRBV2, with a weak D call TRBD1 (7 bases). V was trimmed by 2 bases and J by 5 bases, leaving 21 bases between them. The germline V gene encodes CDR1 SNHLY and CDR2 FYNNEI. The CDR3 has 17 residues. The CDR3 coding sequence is TGTGCCAGCAGTGAATTGTCAGGGGGGCGTCCTTTGGAGACCCAGTACTTC. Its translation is CASSELSGGRPLETQYF. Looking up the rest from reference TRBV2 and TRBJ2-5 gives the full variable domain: EPEVTQTPSHQVTQMGQEVILRCVPISNHLYFYWYRQILGQKVEFLVSFYNNEISEKSEIFDDQFSVERPDGSNFTLKIRSTKLEDSAMYFCASSELSGGRPLETQYFGPGTRLLVL.

In DNA, the CDR3 is TGTGCCAGCAGCTGGGGCCAGCAAGAGACCCAGTACTTC. Amino acid sequence: CASSWGQQETQYF. The chain joins TRBV7-2 to TRBJ2-5; weak D call: TRBD1 (5 bases). Germline V gene lookup returns CDR1 SGHTA and CDR2 FQGNSA. The ends were cut back, 4 bases at V and 2 bases at J, with 8 bases in the middle. This CDR3 has 13 amino acids.

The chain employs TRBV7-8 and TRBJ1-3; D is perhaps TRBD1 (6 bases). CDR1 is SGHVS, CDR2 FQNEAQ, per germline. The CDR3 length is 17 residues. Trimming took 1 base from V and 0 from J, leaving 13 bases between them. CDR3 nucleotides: TGTGCCAGCAGCTTAGGGGGGCAGGAAGGCTCTGGAAACACCATATATTTT. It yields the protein CASSLGGQEGSGNTIYF.

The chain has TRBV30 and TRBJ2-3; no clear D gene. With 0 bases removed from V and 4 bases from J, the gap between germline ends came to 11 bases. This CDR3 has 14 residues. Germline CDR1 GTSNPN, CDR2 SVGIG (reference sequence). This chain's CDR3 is CAWSVRFIPDTQYF. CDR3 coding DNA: TGTGCCTGGAGTGTACGGTTTATCCCAGATACGCAGTATTTT.

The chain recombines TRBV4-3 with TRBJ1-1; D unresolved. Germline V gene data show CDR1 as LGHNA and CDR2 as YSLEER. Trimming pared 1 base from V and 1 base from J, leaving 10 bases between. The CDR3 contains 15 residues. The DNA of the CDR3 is TGCGCCAGCAGCCAAGTGCTCCGGGAGAACACTGAAGCTTTCTTT. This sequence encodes CASSQVLRENTEAFF.

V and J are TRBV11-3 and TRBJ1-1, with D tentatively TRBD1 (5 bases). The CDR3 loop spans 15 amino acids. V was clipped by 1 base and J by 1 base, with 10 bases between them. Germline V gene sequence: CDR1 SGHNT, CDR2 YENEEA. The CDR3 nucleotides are TGTGCCAGCAGCTTAGCCCCAGGACAGAACACTGAAGCTTTCTTT. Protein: CASSLAPGQNTEAFF.

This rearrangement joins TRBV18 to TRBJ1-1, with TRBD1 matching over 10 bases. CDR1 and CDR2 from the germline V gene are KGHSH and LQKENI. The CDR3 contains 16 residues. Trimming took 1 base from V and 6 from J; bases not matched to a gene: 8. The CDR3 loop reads CASSPRRTGGPSEAFF. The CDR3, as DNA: TGTGCCAGCTCACCACGTAGGACAGGGGGGCCCTCTGAAGCTTTCTTT.

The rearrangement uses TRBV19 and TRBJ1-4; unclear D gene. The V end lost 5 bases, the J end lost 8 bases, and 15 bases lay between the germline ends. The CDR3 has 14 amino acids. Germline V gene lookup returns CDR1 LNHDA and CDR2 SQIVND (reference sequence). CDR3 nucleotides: TGTGCCAGTAGTGTCCGAACCTTCGGGGAAAAACTGTTTTTT. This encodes CASSVRTFGEKLFF.

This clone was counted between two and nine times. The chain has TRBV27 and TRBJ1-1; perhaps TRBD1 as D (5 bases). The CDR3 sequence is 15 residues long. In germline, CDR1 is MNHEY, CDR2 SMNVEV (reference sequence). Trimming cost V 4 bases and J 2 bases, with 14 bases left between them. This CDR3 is CASSSRGRGNTEAFF. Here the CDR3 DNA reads TGTGCCAGCAGTTCTCGAGGAAGGGGCAACACTGAAGCTTTCTTT.

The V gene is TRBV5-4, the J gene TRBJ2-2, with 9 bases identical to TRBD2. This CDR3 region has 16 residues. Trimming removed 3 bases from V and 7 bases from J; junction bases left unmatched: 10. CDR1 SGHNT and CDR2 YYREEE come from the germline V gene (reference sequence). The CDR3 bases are TGTGCCAGCAGCTCGGGACAGCGGGGGGCCGGCGGGGAGCTGTTTTTT. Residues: CASSSGQRGAGGELFF. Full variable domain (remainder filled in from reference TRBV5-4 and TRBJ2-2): ETGVTQSPTHLIKTRGQQVTLRCSSQSGHNTVSWYQQALGQGPQFIFQYYREEENGRGNFPPRFSGLQFPNYSSELNVNALELDDSALYLCASSSGQRGAGGELFFGEGSRLTVL.

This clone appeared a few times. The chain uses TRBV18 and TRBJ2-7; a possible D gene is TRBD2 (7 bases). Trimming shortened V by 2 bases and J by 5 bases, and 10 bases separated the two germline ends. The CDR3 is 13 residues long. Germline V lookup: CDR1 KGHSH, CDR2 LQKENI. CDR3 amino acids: CASSPRRGHEQYF. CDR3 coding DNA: TGTGCCAGCTCACCAAGGCGGGGGCACGAGCAGTACTTC.

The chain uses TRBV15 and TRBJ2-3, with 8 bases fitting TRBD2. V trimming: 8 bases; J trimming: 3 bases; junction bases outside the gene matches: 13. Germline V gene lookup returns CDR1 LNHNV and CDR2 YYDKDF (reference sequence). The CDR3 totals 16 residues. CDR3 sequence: CATQLLSGGATDTQYF. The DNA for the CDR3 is TGTGCCACCCAACTTCTAAGCGGGGGAGCGACAGATACGCAGTATTTT.

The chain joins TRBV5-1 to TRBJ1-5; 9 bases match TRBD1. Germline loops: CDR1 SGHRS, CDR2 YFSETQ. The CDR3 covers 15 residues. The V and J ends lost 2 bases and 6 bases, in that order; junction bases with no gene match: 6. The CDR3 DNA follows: TGCGCCAGCAGCTTCACGGGACAGGGAAGTCAGCCCCAGCATTTT. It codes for CASSFTGQGSQPQHF.

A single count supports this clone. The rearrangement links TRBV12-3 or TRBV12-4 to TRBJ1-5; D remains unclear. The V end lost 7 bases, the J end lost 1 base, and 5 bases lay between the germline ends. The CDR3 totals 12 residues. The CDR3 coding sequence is TGTGCCAGCAAGCGGAGCAATCAGCCCCAGCATTTT. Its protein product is CASKRSNQPQHF.

The CDR3 here is CASRRQENTEAFF. Written as DNA, the CDR3 is TGTGCCAGCAGGCGTCAGGAGAACACTGAAGCTTTCTTT. The V and J genes are TRBV9 and TRBJ1-1, with D unclear. The CDR3 is 13 amino acids. The ends were cut back, 5 bases at V and 1 base at J, with 9 bases in the middle. Per germline, CDR1 SGDLS and CDR2 YYNGEE.

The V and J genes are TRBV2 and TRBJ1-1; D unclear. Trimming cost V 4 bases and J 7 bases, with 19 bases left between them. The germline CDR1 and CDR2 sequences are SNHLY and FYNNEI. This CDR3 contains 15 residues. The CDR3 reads CASSADPYPTSEAFF. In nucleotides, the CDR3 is TGTGCCAGCAGTGCGGATCCCTACCCCACTAGTGAAGCTTTCTTT.

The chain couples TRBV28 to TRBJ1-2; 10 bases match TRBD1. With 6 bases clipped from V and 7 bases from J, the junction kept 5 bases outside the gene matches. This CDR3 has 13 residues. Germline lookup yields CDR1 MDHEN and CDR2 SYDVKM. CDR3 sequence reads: CASSRQGASGYTF. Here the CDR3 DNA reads TGTGCCAGCAGCAGACAGGGGGCAAGTGGCTACACCTTC.

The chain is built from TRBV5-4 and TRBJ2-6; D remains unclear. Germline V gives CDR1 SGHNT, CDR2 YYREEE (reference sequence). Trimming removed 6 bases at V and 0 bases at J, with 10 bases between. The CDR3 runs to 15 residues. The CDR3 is CASTNPRSGANVLTF. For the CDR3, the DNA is TGTGCCAGCACCAATCCGCGCTCTGGGGCCAACGTCCTGACTTTC. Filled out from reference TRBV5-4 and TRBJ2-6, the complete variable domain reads ETGVTQSPTHLIKTRGQQVTLRCSSQSGHNTVSWYQQALGQGPQFIFQYYREEENGRGNFPPRFSGLQFPNYSSELNVNALELDDSALYLCASTNPRSGANVLTFGAGSRLTVL.

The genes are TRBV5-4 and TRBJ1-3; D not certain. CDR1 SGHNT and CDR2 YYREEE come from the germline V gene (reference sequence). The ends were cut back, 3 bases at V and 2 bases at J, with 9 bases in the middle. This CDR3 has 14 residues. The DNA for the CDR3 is TGTGCCAGCAGCTCGGCAGGCCCTGGAAACACCATATATTTT. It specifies CASSSAGPGNTIYF.

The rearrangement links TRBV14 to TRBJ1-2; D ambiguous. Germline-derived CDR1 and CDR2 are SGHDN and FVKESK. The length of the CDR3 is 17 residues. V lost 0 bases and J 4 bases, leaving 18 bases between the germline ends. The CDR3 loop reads CASSQDAGYEQIYGYTF. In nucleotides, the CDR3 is TGTGCCAGCAGCCAAGACGCCGGGTATGAGCAGATCTATGGCTACACCTTC.

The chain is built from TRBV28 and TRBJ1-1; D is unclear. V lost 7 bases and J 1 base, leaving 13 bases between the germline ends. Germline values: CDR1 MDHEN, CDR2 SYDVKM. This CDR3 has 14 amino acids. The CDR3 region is CASMLLLQNTEAFF. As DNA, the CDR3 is TGTGCCAGCATGCTACTATTGCAGAACACTGAAGCTTTCTTT.

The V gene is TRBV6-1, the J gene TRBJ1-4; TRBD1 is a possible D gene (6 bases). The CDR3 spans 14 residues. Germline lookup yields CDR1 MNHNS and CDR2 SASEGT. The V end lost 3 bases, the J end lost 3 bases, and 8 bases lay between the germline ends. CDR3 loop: CASSDRGSNEKLFF. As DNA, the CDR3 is TGTGCCAGCAGTGACAGGGGCTCTAATGAAAAACTGTTTTTT.

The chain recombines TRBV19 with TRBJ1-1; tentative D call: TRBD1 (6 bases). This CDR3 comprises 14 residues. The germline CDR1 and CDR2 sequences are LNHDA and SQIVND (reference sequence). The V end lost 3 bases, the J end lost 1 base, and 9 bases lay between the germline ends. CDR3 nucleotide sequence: TGTGCCAGTAGTATCACAGGGACGAACACTGAAGCTTTCTTT. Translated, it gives CASSITGTNTEAFF.

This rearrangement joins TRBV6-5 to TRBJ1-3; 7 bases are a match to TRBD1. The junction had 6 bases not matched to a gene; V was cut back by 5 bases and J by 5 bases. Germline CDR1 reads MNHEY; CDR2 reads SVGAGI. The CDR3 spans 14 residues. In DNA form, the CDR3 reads TGTGCCAGCAGTCTGGGGACAGAGAGAAACACCATATATTTT. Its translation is CASSLGTERNTIYF.

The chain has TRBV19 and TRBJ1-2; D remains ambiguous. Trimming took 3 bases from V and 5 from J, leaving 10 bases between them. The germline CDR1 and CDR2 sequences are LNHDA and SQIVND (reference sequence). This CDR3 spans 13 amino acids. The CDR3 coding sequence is TGTGCCAGTAGTATTTTTCAGGAATATGGCTACACCTTC. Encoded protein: CASSIFQEYGYTF.

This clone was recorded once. The CDR3 region has the DNA TGTGCCAGCTCACCACTCGGGCCAGGACAGGGCTTTTCACCCCTCCACTTT. This codes for CASSPLGPGQGFSPLHF. The genes are TRBV18 and TRBJ1-6; 8 bases match TRBD1. This CDR3 is built from 17 residues. Germline trimming cut 1 base from V and 9 bases from J; bases unmatched to any gene: 11. Germline CDR1 and CDR2: KGHSH and LQKENI.